This TCR beta chain was obtained from a study of PD-L1 blockade in urothelial cancer. As for time point: pretreatment peripheral blood. Urothelial carcinoma, locally advanced or metastatic, affected the patients. The germline CDR1 and CDR2 sequences are MGHRA and YSYEKL. Deletions cut 8 bases from V and 1 base from J, with 8 bases between. This CDR3 region has 12 residues. This clone was counted only a few times. Profiling relied on immunoSEQ multiplex PCR, and the TCRdb table lists in-frame clones only, not all of them. The table includes approximately 50,000 clones, about 80% detected once. The specimen was PBMCs, collected around atezolizumab (anti-PD-L1) treatment. The rearrangement joins TRBV4-1 to TRBJ1-1; D not certain. This TCR was recovered from a man aged 65 to 85 with urothelial cancer. The CDR3 coding sequence is TGCGCCAGCGCTGCGGGGAACACTGAAGCTTTCTTT. This translates into CASAAGNTEAFF.